One T cell receptor beta chain is described in this entry. J lost 3 bases, V lost 2 bases, and 3 bases had no gene match. The CDR3 is made up of 14 amino acids. CDR1 is SGHNT, CDR2 YENEEA, per germline. The table came from immunoSEQ multiplex PCR; TCRdb's copy has only in-frame clones and leaves some out. Here the sample spans nearly 350,000 clones, about four fifths being singletons. This sample was included in a study of blood T cell repertoires in COVID-19. Study context: PBMCs, B-cell-depleted T cells, or T cells were the source of the cDNA or gDNA that made up the material.

The V call is TRBV11-3, the J call TRBJ2-7, with 8 bases aligning to TRBD2. Sequencing used peripheral blood. This clonotype was obtained from a man in his thirties or forties with active or convalescent COVID-19. The chain's CDR3 is CASSLQRGLYEQYF. In DNA form, the CDR3 reads TGTGCCAGCAGCTTACAGCGGGGGCTCTACGAGCAGTACTTC.